This T cell receptor beta chain was recorded in a study of identical twins. Study-level results: Cord blood's abundant beta clonotypes had fewer insertions, unlike memory repertoires. For zero-insertion analyses, partial confounding could come from invariant MAIT and iNKT cells.

Template switching created a universal primer site, and the cDNA included unique molecular identifiers. MiXCR, run by TCRdb on the 5' RACE reads, gives a single entry per CDR3 protein. The sample consists of under 400,000 distinct CDR3 sequences, approximately 9.1% of them appearing once. The donors were all healthy and Caucasian. Only a few counts were recorded for this clonotype. Its antigen is not identified. This CDR3 region has 15 residues. V gave up 2 bases and J gave up 3 bases, with 13 bases separating them. Germline values: CDR1 SGHVS, CDR2 FQNEAQ. The gene calls are TRBV7-8 and TRBJ1-2, with D possibly matching TRBD1 (5 bases). Sequencing input: naive T cells sorted from blood. This receptor was obtained from a woman aged 45-65 years in good health. CDR3 amino acids: CASSLKEGSDYGYTF. CDR3 nucleotide sequence: TGTGCCAGCAGCTTAAAGGAGGGGTCTGACTATGGCTACACCTTC.